The 25 T cell receptor beta chains given below trace back to one sample, sequenced in a study of OX40 agonist ivuxolimab in advanced cancers. Profiling relied on immunoSEQ multiplex PCR, and the TCRdb table lists in-frame clones only, not all of them. The table has approximately 70,000 clones, around 86% seen once; the top ten hold about 0.42%. Material: CD4+ or CD8+ T cells sorted from blood, obtained in a trial of the OX40 agonist ivuxolimab. These receptor sequences come from an adult with an advanced solid tumor such as melanoma, head and neck, liver or kidney cancer.

The rearrangement links TRBV28 to TRBJ1-2; 10 bases line up with TRBD1. The CDR3 length is 14 residues. Per the germline V gene, CDR1 is MDHEN and CDR2 is SYDVKM. V lost 6 bases, J lost 6 bases, and 7 bases stayed unmatched. CDR3 bases: TGTGCCAGCAGCCGGACAGGGGGAGGCAATGGCTACACCTTC. This codes for CASSRTGGGNGYTF.

V and J are TRBV5-4 and TRBJ1-4; D is unclear. The V end was cut by 1 base, the J end by 7 bases, with 8 bases between. The CDR3 contains 13 residues. Per germline, CDR1 SGHNT and CDR2 YYREEE (reference sequence). Written as DNA, the CDR3 is TGTGCCAGCAGCTTGACCGTGGGTGAAAAACTGTTTTTT. Translated, it gives CASSLTVGEKLFF.

Here the CDR3 DNA reads TGTGCCAGCAGTTACTCATTTCAGGGCAATCAGCCCCAGCATTTT. Its translation: CASSYSFQGNQPQHF. The chain couples TRBV6-5 to TRBJ1-5, with D unresolved. Trimming removed 0 bases at V and 2 bases at J, with 8 bases between. The CDR3 covers 15 residues. The germline V gene has CDR1 MNHEY and CDR2 SVGAGI.

V is TRBV11-3 and J is TRBJ1-6; D gene ambiguous. The CDR3 sequence is 13 residues long. V lost 0 bases and J 10 bases, leaving 7 bases between the germline ends. CDR1 and CDR2 from the germline V gene are SGHNT and YENEEA. This chain's CDR3 is CASSLDQGSPLHF. The CDR3 region has the DNA TGTGCCAGCAGCTTAGATCAAGGATCACCCCTCCACTTT.

The rearrangement links TRBV5-1 to TRBJ1-1, with a tentative D call TRBD1 (5 bases). Deletions cut 5 bases from V and 1 base from J, with 12 bases between. Per germline, CDR1 SGHRS and CDR2 YFSETQ. The CDR3 has 14 residues. The DNA for the CDR3 is TGCGCCAGCAGAACCGGGACTTCGAACACTGAAGCTTTCTTT. Protein sequence: CASRTGTSNTEAFF.

This clone was found a few times. The chain joins TRBV7-2 to TRBJ2-5, with 8 positions matching TRBD2. This CDR3 contains 16 residues. Trimming removed 5 bases from V and 9 bases from J; junction bases left unmatched: 17. From germline, CDR1 is SGHTA and CDR2 FQGNSA. CDR3 DNA: TGTGCCAGCAGCCAGGGACCCGGGACTAGGGGGGTGGCCCAGTACTTC. It codes for CASSQGPGTRGVAQYF.

V and J are TRBV7-6 and TRBJ2-3; D gene ambiguous. V was pared by 5 bases and J by 6 bases, with 9 bases between. The germline V gene encodes CDR1 SGHVS and CDR2 FNYEAQ. CDR3 length: 12 amino acids. CDR3 coding DNA: TGTGCCAGCAGCCTGAGCTCTGATACGCAGTATTTT. Amino acids: CASSLSSDTQYF.

This clone was counted between two and nine times. The chain joins TRBV19 to TRBJ1-2; D is undetermined. The CDR3 covers 11 residues. In germline, CDR1 is LNHDA, CDR2 SQIVND (reference sequence). Trimming left V 7 bases short and J 3 bases short, with 6 bases between. CDR3 region: CASKEDYGYTF. CDR3 nucleotide sequence: TGTGCCAGTAAGGAGGACTATGGCTACACCTTC.

The V and J genes are TRBV9 and TRBJ2-1; 9 bases are shared with TRBD2. This CDR3 comprises 17 residues. The V and J ends lost 0 bases and 4 bases, in that order; junction bases with no gene match: 8. Looked up from germline, CDR1 is SGDLS and CDR2 is YYNGEE. The CDR3 spells CASSVVPGLAGYNEQFF. The CDR3 nucleotides read TGTGCCAGCAGCGTAGTTCCAGGCCTAGCGGGATACAATGAGCAGTTCTTC.

With respect to this clone: Other DNA sequences from this sample encode an identical CDR3 as well. The genes are TRBV18 and TRBJ1-2, with no clear D. The CDR3 is 14 amino acids. V was clipped by 0 bases and J by 1 base, with 6 bases between them. The germline gives CDR1 KGHSH, CDR2 LQKENI. The CDR3 spells CASSPPVVNYGYTF. The CDR3 DNA reads TGTGCCAGCTCACCACCGGTCGTTAACTATGGCTACACCTTC. Together with reference TRBV18 and TRBJ1-2, the CDR3 gives the full variable domain: NAGVMQNPRHLVRRRGQEARLRCSPMKGHSHVYWYRQLPEEGLKFMVYLQKENIIDESGMPKERFSAEFPKEGPSILRIQQVVRGDSAAYFCASSPPVVNYGYTFGSGTRLTVV.

The chain carries TRBV30 and TRBJ1-5; D unresolved. The V end was cut by 4 bases, the J end by 3 bases, with 7 bases between. The V gene's germline CDR1 is GTSNPN and CDR2 SVGIG (reference sequence). The CDR3 consists of 12 residues. Here the CDR3 DNA reads TGTGCCTGGACTAGGGACAATCAGCCCCAGCATTTT. Residues: CAWTRDNQPQHF.

The rearrangement links TRBV11-2 to TRBJ1-1, with a weak D call TRBD1 (5 bases). Trimming removed 1 base at V and 10 bases at J, with 19 bases between. This CDR3 is 15 amino acids long. Germline CDR1 and CDR2: SGHAT and FQNNGV. CDR3 region: CASSLVRRNGTGAFF. The CDR3 DNA is TGTGCCAGCAGCTTAGTAAGGCGGAACGGGACGGGAGCTTTCTTT. Full variable domain (missing parts from reference TRBV11-2 and TRBJ1-1): EAGVAQSPRYKIIEKRQSVAFWCNPISGHATLYWYQQILGQGPKLLIQFQNNGVVDDSQLPKDRFSAERLKGVDSTLKIQPAKLEDSAVYLCASSLVRRNGTGAFFGQGTRLTVV.

This chain joins TRBV30 and TRBJ2-1, with TRBD2 identical over 9 bases. The J segment lost 3 bases and the V segment lost 0 bases, leaving 3 bases of the junction unmatched. Germline V gene data show CDR1 as GTSNPN and CDR2 as SVGIG (reference sequence). The CDR3 sequence is 15 residues long. The CDR3: CAWSVGLANYNEQFF. The CDR3 DNA follows: TGTGCCTGGAGTGTAGGACTAGCGAACTACAATGAGCAGTTCTTC.

This clone was counted a few times. The chain joins TRBV6-4 to TRBJ1-1; D unresolved. Germline V gene sequence: CDR1 MRHNA, CDR2 SNTAGT. This CDR3 is 13 amino acids long. V was clipped by 2 bases and J by 1 base, with 5 bases between them. In DNA, the CDR3 is TGTGCCAGCAGTGACGAACAGAACACTGAAGCTTTCTTT. Translation gives CASSDEQNTEAFF.

This chain uses TRBV5-6 with TRBJ1-2; D possibly corresponds to TRBD1 (5 bases). Deletions cut 1 base from V and 7 bases from J, with 11 bases between. CDR1 is SGHDT and CDR2 is YYEEEE in the germline V gene. The CDR3 has 13 residues. Here the CDR3 DNA reads TGTGCCAGCAGCTTGTATCGACAGAGTGGCTACACCTTC. Its protein product is CASSLYRQSGYTF. Complete variable domain (other parts from reference TRBV5-6 and TRBJ1-2): DAGVTQSPTHLIKTRGQQVTLRCSPKSGHDTVSWYQQALGQGPQFIFQYYEEEERQRGNFPDRFSGHQFPNYSSELNVNALLLGDSALYLCASSLYRQSGYTFGSGTRLTVV.

The chain carries TRBV6-5 and TRBJ2-1; D is ambiguous. Germline assignment: CDR1 MNHEY and CDR2 SVGAGI. The V and J ends lost 5 bases and 11 bases respectively, with 10 bases between them. The length of the CDR3 is 11 residues. The CDR3 protein is CASSSRLKQFF. The CDR3 DNA reads TGTGCCAGCAGTAGTCGACTGAAGCAGTTCTTC.

J is TRBJ2-1 and V is TRBV7-2; D unclear. Germline lookup yields CDR1 SGHTA and CDR2 FQGNSA. This CDR3 spans 14 amino acids. V gave up 5 bases and J gave up 3 bases, with 11 bases separating them. The CDR3 reads CASSPSTGYNEQFF. In DNA, the CDR3 is TGTGCCAGCAGCCCAAGCACTGGCTACAATGAGCAGTTCTTC.

A single count supports this clone. The chain carries TRBV6-6 and TRBJ1-4; possible D gene TRBD1, 6 bases. CDR3 size: 13 residues. Per germline, CDR1 MNHNY and CDR2 SVGAGI (reference sequence). Trimming left V 9 bases short and J 7 bases short, with 15 bases between. CDR3 amino acids: CASTRGVGEKLFF. CDR3 bases: TGTGCCAGTACCAGGGGAGTAGGTGAAAAACTGTTTTTT.

The genes are TRBV28 and TRBJ2-7; weak D call: TRBD2 (5 bases). Trimming took 8 bases from V and 0 from J, leaving 11 bases between them. CDR3 length equals 13 residues. Germline loops: CDR1 MDHEN, CDR2 SYDVKM. CDR3 in DNA: TGTGCCAGCTCTCGAGCGGACTCCTACGAGCAGTACTTC. Protein product: CASSRADSYEQYF.

V is TRBV7-3 and J is TRBJ1-1; maybe TRBD1 (6 bases). Germline V CDR1 and CDR2: SGHTA, FQGTGA. The CDR3 has 14 residues. Trimming took off 5 bases at V and 4 bases at J, with 14 bases between the two ends. CDR3 DNA sequence: TGTGCCAGCAGCCTTACAGGGATGGGCACTGAAGCTTTCTTT. Translating it yields CASSLTGMGTEAFF.

The chain links TRBV9 to TRBJ1-6; 9 nucleotides match TRBD1. The CDR3 runs 16 residues. Looked up from germline, CDR1 is SGDLS and CDR2 is YYNGEE. V lost 3 bases, J lost 4 bases, and 5 bases stayed unmatched. CDR3 in DNA: TGTGCCAGCAGCGCCACAGGGGGCCGGTATAATTCACCCCTCCACTTT. Its translation is CASSATGGRYNSPLHF.

V and J are TRBV7-9 and TRBJ2-1, with 12 bases identical to TRBD2. CDR3 length: 15 amino acids. The trim removed 0 bases at V and 7 bases at J, leaving 1 base unmatched. Looked up from germline, CDR1 is SEHNR and CDR2 is FQNEAQ (reference sequence). In DNA, the CDR3 is TGTGCCAGCAGCTTAGCGGGGACTAGCGGGAATGAGCAGTTCTTC. Protein product: CASSLAGTSGNEQFF.

The J gene is TRBJ2-1, the V gene TRBV19, with 7 bases aligning to TRBD2. This CDR3 region has 14 residues. Germline values: CDR1 LNHDA, CDR2 SQIVND (reference sequence). The V segment lost 5 bases and the J segment 4 bases; nucleotides outside the gene matches: 5. The CDR3, as DNA: TGTGCCAGTAGTGAGGGAGGGGTTTACAATGAGCAGTTCTTC. Amino acids: CASSEGGVYNEQFF.

The V gene is TRBV9, the J gene TRBJ2-3; D call uncertain. This CDR3 has 12 amino acids. V was cut by 0 bases and J by 5 bases, with 4 bases left in between. Per germline, CDR1 SGDLS and CDR2 YYNGEE. CDR3 protein: CASSVAEDTQYF. Here the CDR3 DNA reads TGTGCCAGCAGCGTAGCAGAAGATACGCAGTATTTT.

This clone was counted only a few times. This same CDR3 is encoded by further DNA sequences in the sample. The chain employs TRBV7-7 and TRBJ1-1, with D unresolved. This CDR3 is built from 13 residues. Germline-derived CDR1 and CDR2 are SSHAT and FNYEAQ (reference sequence). V was cut by 4 bases and J by 0 bases, with 6 bases left in between. The CDR3 nucleotides read TGTGCCAGCAGCTCTCAACTGAACACTGAAGCTTTCTTT. Its protein product is CASSSQLNTEAFF.